The present entry profiles one T cell receptor beta chain with its context. With V trimmed by 1 base and J by 8 bases, 5 bases remained unmatched. This CDR3 comprises 14 residues. Germline-derived CDR1 and CDR2 are SGHTA and FQGTGA. The sample is drawn from a study of blood T cell repertoires in COVID-19. Overall study: The samples span acute and convalescent COVID-19 from the United States, Italy and Spain. The cDNA or gDNA used as material had been derived from T cells, B-cell-depleted T cells, or PBMCs.

Methods used by the authors: How many nucleated cells were present was estimated from reference gene primer amplification. Clones were sequenced by immunoSEQ multiplex PCR, and TCRdb holds only the in-frame ones, with some missing. Clonal size and the V and J genes are those of that table, whereas D and trimming came from the DNA. The repertoire holds fewer than 350,000 clones, 80% to 85% seen once, with about 2.9% in the top ten. The TCR was taken from a woman aged 55-70 years with active or convalescent COVID-19. V is TRBV7-3 and J is TRBJ1-2; 9 positions match TRBD1. Specimen: peripheral blood. The CDR3 region is CASSLMGQGPGYTF. CDR3 DNA: TGTGCCAGCAGCTTAATGGGACAGGGCCCAGGCTACACCTTC.